The source of this TCR beta chain is a study of a mutant IDH1 vaccine in newly diagnosed glioma. As to this clone: Its specificity is not known.

Profiled with immunoSEQ multiplex PCR; TCRdb holds only in-frame clones, not every one. The table lists tens of thousands of clones, about 79% of them singletons, with 5.3% in the top ten. Overall study findings and caveats: Immune responses arising from the vaccine appeared in more than 80% of patients.

The sample's time point: week 47, end of study. Mutant IDH1 20-mer peptide, at 300 ug, made up each vaccine dose, with topical imiquimod. The origin of this receptor is a man aged 50-60 years with glioma. Sequencing was performed on PBMCs, taken from a glioma patient whose treatment included an IDH1 peptide vaccine.

In nucleotides, the CDR3 is TGTGCCTGGGATAGCGGGGGTTATAATTTTGGTGAGCAGTTCTTC. This gives the protein CAWDSGGYNFGEQFF. The chain has TRBV30 and TRBJ2-1; TRBD2 agrees at 9 bases. CDR1 GTSNPN and CDR2 SVGIG come from the germline V gene (reference sequence). The CDR3 runs 15 residues. The V segment lost 5 bases and the J segment 9 bases; nucleotides outside the gene matches: 14.